This entry features one T cell receptor beta chain sequence. The data stem from a study of preoperative IRX-2 immunotherapy in early breast cancer. The data were produced by immunoSEQ multiplex PCR, yet TCRdb's version contains in-frame clones alone and is incomplete. The sample consists of 32,000 or so clones, 80% to 85% of them appearing once. Germline V gene data show CDR1 as SQVTM and CDR2 as ANQGSEA. After removal of 7 bases from V and 4 bases from J, the junction contained 11 bases not matched to a gene. The CDR3 totals 14 residues. Treatment denoted: preoperative locoregional IRX-2 cytokine immunotherapy. Patients received preoperative, locoregional IRX-2 cytokine immunotherapy in a phase Ib study.

The sample was lymph node tissue, taken from a patient treated with IRX-2 immunotherapy. The genes are TRBV29-1 and TRBJ2-3; TRBD1 matches at 7 bases. The source is a human donor with breast cancer. CDR3 DNA sequence: TGCAGCGGCGGAACAGGGGTATTGGCAGATACGCAGTATTTT. Translated, it gives CSGGTGVLADTQYF.